This paragraph covers one TCR beta chain sequence. Its target is unknown. CDR1 SGHTA and CDR2 FQGNSA come from the germline V gene. Trimming stripped 3 bases from V and 0 bases from J, with 8 bases between. There are 14 residues in the CDR3. Clones were sequenced by immunoSEQ multiplex PCR, and TCRdb holds only the in-frame ones, with some missing. The sample yields around 80,000 clones, about 85% seen once. These data originate in a study of OX40 agonist ivuxolimab in advanced cancers. Study-level information: Patients were given ivuxolimab, an antibody that agonizes OX40 (CD134).

The study, taken as a whole, reports: Specificity for antigen went undetermined in the expanded peripheral T cells.

Material: CD4+ or CD8+ T cells sorted from blood, obtained in a trial of the OX40 agonist ivuxolimab. The chain uses TRBV7-2 and TRBJ1-2, with TRBD1 as a possible D gene (5 bases). This sequence originates from an adult with an advanced solid tumor such as melanoma, head and neck, liver or kidney cancer. CDR3 DNA: TGTGCCAGCAGCTTCGGGACTGCTAACTATGGCTACACCTTC. Translated: CASSFGTANYGYTF.